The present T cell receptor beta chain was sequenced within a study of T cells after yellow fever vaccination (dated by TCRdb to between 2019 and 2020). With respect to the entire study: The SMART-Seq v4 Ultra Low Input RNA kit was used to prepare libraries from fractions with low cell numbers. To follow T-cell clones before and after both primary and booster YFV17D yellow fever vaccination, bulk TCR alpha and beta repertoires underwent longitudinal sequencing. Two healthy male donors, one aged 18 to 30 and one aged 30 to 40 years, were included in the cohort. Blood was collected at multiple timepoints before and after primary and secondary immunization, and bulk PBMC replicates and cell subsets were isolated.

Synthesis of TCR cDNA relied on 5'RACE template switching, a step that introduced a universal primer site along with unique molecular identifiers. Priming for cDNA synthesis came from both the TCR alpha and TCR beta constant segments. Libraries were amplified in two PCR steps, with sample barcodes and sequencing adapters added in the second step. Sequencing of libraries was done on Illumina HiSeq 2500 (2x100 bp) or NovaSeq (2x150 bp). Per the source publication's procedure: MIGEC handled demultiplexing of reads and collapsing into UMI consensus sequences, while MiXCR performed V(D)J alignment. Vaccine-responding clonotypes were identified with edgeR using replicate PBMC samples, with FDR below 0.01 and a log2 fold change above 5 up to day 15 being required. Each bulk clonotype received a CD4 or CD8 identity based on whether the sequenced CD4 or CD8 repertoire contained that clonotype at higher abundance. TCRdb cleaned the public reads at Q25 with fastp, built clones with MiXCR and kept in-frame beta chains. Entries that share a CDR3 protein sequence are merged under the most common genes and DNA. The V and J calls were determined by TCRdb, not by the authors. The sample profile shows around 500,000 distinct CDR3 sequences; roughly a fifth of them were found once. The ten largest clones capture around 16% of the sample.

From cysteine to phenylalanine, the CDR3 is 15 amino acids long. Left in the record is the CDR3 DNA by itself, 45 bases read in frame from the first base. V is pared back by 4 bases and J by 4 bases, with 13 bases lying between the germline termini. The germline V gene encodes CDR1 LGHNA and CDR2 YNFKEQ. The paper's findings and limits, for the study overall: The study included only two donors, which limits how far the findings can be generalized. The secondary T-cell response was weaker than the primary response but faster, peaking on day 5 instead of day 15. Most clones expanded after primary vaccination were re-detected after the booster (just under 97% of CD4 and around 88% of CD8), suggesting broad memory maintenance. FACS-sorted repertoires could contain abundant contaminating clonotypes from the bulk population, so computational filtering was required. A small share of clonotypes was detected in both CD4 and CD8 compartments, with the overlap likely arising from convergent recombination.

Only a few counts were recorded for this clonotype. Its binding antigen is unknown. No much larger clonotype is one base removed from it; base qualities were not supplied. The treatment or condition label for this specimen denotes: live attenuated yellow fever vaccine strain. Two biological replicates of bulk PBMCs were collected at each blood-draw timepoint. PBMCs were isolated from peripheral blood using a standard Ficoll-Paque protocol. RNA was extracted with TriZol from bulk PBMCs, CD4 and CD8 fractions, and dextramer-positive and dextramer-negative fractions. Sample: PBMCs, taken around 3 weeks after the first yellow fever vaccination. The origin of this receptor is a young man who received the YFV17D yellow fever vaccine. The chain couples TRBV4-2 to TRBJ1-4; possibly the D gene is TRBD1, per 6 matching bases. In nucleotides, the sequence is TGTGCCAGCAGCCGCATGGACAGTAATAATGAAAAACTGTTTTTT. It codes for CASSRMDSNNEKLFF.